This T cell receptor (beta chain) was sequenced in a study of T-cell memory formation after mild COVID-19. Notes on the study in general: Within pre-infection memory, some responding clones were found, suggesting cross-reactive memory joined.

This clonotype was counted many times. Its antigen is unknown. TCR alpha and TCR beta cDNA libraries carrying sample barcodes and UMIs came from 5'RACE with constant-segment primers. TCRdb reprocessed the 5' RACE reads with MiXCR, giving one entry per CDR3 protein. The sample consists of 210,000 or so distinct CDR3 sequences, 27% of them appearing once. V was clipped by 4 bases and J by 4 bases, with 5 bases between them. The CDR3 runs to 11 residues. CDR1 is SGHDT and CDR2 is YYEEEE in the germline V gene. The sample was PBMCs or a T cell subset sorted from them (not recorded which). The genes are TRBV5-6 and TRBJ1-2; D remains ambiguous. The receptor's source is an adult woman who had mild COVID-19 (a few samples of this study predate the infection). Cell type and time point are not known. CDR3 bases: TGTGCCAGCAGCCGAGGCTATGGCTACACCTTC. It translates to CASSRGYGYTF.